These 20 T cell receptor beta chains share one sample of origin, sequenced in a study of monozygotic twins with cystic fibrosis. Data came from immunoSEQ multiplex PCR; TCRdb stores just in-frame clones and leaves some out. The profile shows 30,000 to 40,000 clones, roughly three fifths of them singletons. Sequencing input: blood. These TCRs come from a girl aged 5-17 years with cystic fibrosis.

This chain links TRBV25-1 with TRBJ2-5, with D maybe TRBD2 (6 bases). Per germline, CDR1 MGHDK and CDR2 SYGVNS. V lost 1 base and J 6 bases, leaving 15 bases between the germline ends. This CDR3 has 15 residues. For the CDR3, the DNA is TGTGCCAGCAGTGAATCGGGACTCCGTGCGAAGACCCAGTACTTC. Its protein is CASSESGLRAKTQYF.

The rearrangement uses TRBV4-1 and TRBJ2-7; the D gene is possibly TRBD2 (6 bases). V was clipped by 6 bases and J by 3 bases, with 15 bases between them. Germline CDR1 is MGHRA and CDR2 is YSYEKL. The CDR3 is 14 residues long. DNA of the CDR3: TGCGCCAGCAGTCCGGGGGACTCCTACTACGAGCAGTACTTC. Encoded protein: CASSPGDSYYEQYF.

The chain employs TRBV5-4 and TRBJ2-2, with TRBD2 as a possible D gene (6 bases). The V gene lost 1 base and the J gene lost 4 bases, with 14 bases spanning the gap. CDR3 length: 16 residues. Germline-derived CDR1 and CDR2 are SGHNT and YYREEE (reference sequence). CDR3 protein: CASSLTGEMSTGELFF. CDR3 DNA sequence: TGTGCCAGCAGCTTGACGGGGGAGATGTCCACCGGGGAGCTGTTTTTT.

This rearrangement joins TRBV2 to TRBJ1-4; D perhaps matches TRBD1 (5 bases). The CDR3 length is 12 residues. Germline V gives CDR1 SNHLY, CDR2 FYNNEI. Trimming cost V 4 bases and J 10 bases, with 10 bases left between them. In nucleotides, the CDR3 is TGTGCCAGCAGTGGGACAAACGGAAAACTGTTTTTT. It encodes CASSGTNGKLFF.

The genes are TRBV5-4 and TRBJ1-2; 12 nucleotides match TRBD1. The V segment lost 4 bases and the J segment 8 bases; nucleotides outside the gene matches: 6. The CDR3 consists of 14 residues. Germline CDR1 is SGHNT and CDR2 is YYREEE (reference sequence). The CDR3 sequence: CASSRGQGAGGYTF. The DNA of the CDR3 is TGTGCCAGCAGCCGGGGACAGGGGGCGGGAGGCTACACCTTC.

This clone was counted a few times. The V and J genes are TRBV23-1 and TRBJ2-2; tentatively, D is TRBD2 (6 bases). TRBV23-1 is treated as an ORF (open reading frame) with a function not yet certain. The CDR3 contains 15 residues. V was cut by 0 bases and J by 2 bases, with 7 bases left in between. The CDR3 bases are TGCGCCAGCAGTCAATCGGGGGGTAACACCGGGGAGCTGTTTTTT. It encodes CASSQSGGNTGELFF.

The chain links TRBV7-8 to TRBJ1-5; D is ambiguous. CDR1 and CDR2 (germline): SGHVS, FQNEAQ. Trimming cost V 5 bases and J 3 bases, with 11 bases left between them. The CDR3 consists of 14 residues. CDR3 bases: TGTGCCAGCAGCCCCGGTAGGGCCAATCAGCCCCAGCATTTT. This translates into CASSPGRANQPQHF. Together with reference TRBV7-8 and TRBJ1-5, the CDR3 gives the full variable domain: GAGVSQSPRYKVAKRGQDVALRCDPISGHVSLFWYQQALGQGPEFLTYFQNEAQLDKSGLPSDRFFAERPEGSVSTLKIQRTQQEDSAVYLCASSPGRANQPQHFGDGTRLSIL.

This chain connects TRBV2 to TRBJ2-7; 10 nucleotides match TRBD2. J lost 3 bases, V lost 6 bases, and 8 bases had no gene match. The CDR3 has 15 residues. CDR1 is SNHLY and CDR2 is FYNNEI in the germline V gene. DNA of the CDR3: TGTGCCAGCAGGCTGGGGGTAGCGGGAGGCTACGAGCAGTACGTC. Amino acids: CASRLGVAGGYEQYV.

V is TRBV7-9 and J is TRBJ1-1; the D is unclear. Trimming cost V 1 base and J 8 bases, with 17 bases left between them. Germline lookup yields CDR1 SEHNR and CDR2 FQNEAQ (reference sequence). The CDR3 runs 15 residues. The CDR3 reads CASSLEDSSREEAFF. In nucleotides, the CDR3 is TGTGCCAGCAGCTTAGAGGACTCTTCCCGTGAGGAAGCTTTCTTT.

The chain links TRBV30 to TRBJ2-1; D tentatively reads TRBD1 or TRBD2 (5 bases each). CDR3 length: 15 amino acids. V gave up 2 bases and J gave up 7 bases, with 18 bases separating them. CDR1 and CDR2 from the germline V gene are GTSNPN and SVGIG (reference sequence). CDR3 bases: TGTGCCTGGAGTCAAGACTCGTGGGGCGGGAATGAGCAGTTCTTC. Its translation is CAWSQDSWGGNEQFF.

The chain is built from TRBV19 and TRBJ2-7; 7 positions agree with TRBD1. The CDR3 runs 16 residues. Trimming took 6 bases from V and 5 from J; bases not matched to a gene: 16. Germline V lookup: CDR1 LNHDA, CDR2 SQIVND (reference sequence). CDR3 coding DNA: TGTGCCAGTAGCAACCCTCGACAGGGCTCAGGTCACGAGCAGTACTTC. Amino acid sequence: CASSNPRQGSGHEQYF.

The chain carries TRBV10-1 and TRBJ1-1, with D possibly being TRBD1 (5 bases). V was cut by 2 bases and J by 3 bases, with 16 bases left in between. The germline V gene encodes CDR1 WNHNN and CDR2 SYGVQD (reference sequence). This CDR3 region has 16 residues. The DNA of the CDR3 is TGCGCCAGCAGTGAGACGGGGGAAGAAGCGTACACTGAAGCTTTCTTT. Amino acid sequence: CASSETGEEAYTEAFF.

This clone was seen a few times. The V gene is TRBV30, the J gene TRBJ1-1; 9 bases fit TRBD1. V was pared by 1 base and J by 8 bases, with 2 bases of the junction left unmatched. The CDR3 loop spans 12 amino acids. CDR1 is GTSNPN, CDR2 SVGIG, per germline (reference sequence). CDR3 bases: TGTGCCTGGAGTGCCGGGACAGGGGAAGCTTTCTTT. Translating it yields CAWSAGTGEAFF.

In its sample, this clone was seen a few times. The genes are TRBV7-9 and TRBJ2-7; D remains ambiguous. Trimming removed 0 bases from V and 3 bases from J, with 12 bases in between. Per germline, CDR1 SEHNR and CDR2 FQNEAQ (reference sequence). The CDR3 loop spans 15 amino acids. CDR3 amino acids: CASSLALPGNYEQYF. CDR3 nucleotide sequence: TGTGCCAGCAGCTTAGCGCTTCCAGGAAACTACGAGCAGTACTTC.

The V and J genes are TRBV28 and TRBJ1-5; D might be TRBD1 (5 bases). From germline, CDR1 is MDHEN and CDR2 SYDVKM. The germline V and J ends were trimmed by 5 bases and 7 bases, with 18 bases remaining between them. The CDR3 contains 15 residues. Written as DNA, the CDR3 is TGTGCCAGCAGTGGGGGGTCAGAGGGGAACCAGCCCCAGCATTTT. This codes for CASSGGSEGNQPQHF.

CDR3 DNA: TGTGCCAGCAGTTTATCGGGACTTTCCTACAATGAGCAGTTCTTC. It encodes CASSLSGLSYNEQFF. The V call is TRBV27, the J call TRBJ2-1; a weak D match, TRBD2 (6 bases). The CDR3 runs 15 residues. Trimming shortened V by 0 bases and J by 1 base, and 7 bases separated the two germline ends. CDR1 and CDR2 from the germline V gene are MNHEY and SMNVEV (reference sequence).

This CDR3 reads CASSPGLHTEAFF. The CDR3 nucleotides read TGTGCCAGCAGCCCAGGGTTGCACACTGAAGCTTTCTTT. This rearrangement joins TRBV28 to TRBJ1-1, with D tentatively TRBD1 (5 bases). The CDR3 runs to 13 residues. Germline V gene lookup returns CDR1 MDHEN and CDR2 SYDVKM. V lost 6 bases to trimming and J lost 3 bases, with 11 bases between them.

This rearrangement joins TRBV5-4 to TRBJ2-5; D tentatively fits TRBD1 or TRBD2 (5 bases each). Germline CDR1 SGHNT, CDR2 YYREEE (reference sequence). This CDR3 contains 15 residues. V dropped 4 bases and J dropped 2 bases, with 15 bases sitting between them. DNA for the CDR3: TGTGCCAGCAGCCCCATCGGGGACGGACAAGAGACCCAGTACTTC. It translates to CASSPIGDGQETQYF.

CDR3 residues: CATTSGRGAETQYF. The CDR3 bases are TGTGCCACCACTAGCGGGAGAGGGGCAGAGACCCAGTACTTC. This chain connects TRBV10-3 to TRBJ2-5, with 11 bases fitting TRBD2. V shed 10 bases, J shed 4 bases, and the junction held 8 bases outside the gene matches. From germline, CDR1 is ENHRY and CDR2 SYGVKD. CDR3 length: 14 amino acids.

The V call is TRBV5-6, the J call TRBJ2-5, with D uncertain. Germline CDR1 is SGHDT and CDR2 is YYEEEE. Trimming stripped 4 bases from V and 3 bases from J, with 13 bases between. This CDR3 is built from 14 residues. This CDR3 is CASSTTRTKETQYF. CDR3 DNA: TGTGCCAGCAGCACCACCCGCACGAAAGAGACCCAGTACTTC.